These T cell receptor beta chains were read from a single sample in a study of blood T cell repertoires in COVID-19. TCRdb keeps only in-frame clones here, not all; method: immunoSEQ multiplex PCR. This table has just over 95,000 clones, approximately 81% appearing once. Sequencing was done on a sample of peripheral blood. These receptors all stem from a man aged 60 to 69 with acute or convalescent COVID-19. Both conserved end residues are part of each CDR3. The D gene is left open where the match is weak. Clone size is shown for a subset of rows, as once, few, many or a class of expanded clone.

clone size,J gene,D gene,V gene,CDR3 DNA,CDR3 protein
-,TRBJ1-3,TRBD1,TRBV5-1,TGCGCCAGCAGCTTGGCGGGCAGGGGGCTCGCCGGAAACACCATATATTTT,CASSLAGRGLAGNTIYF
-,TRBJ1-1,-,TRBV9,TGTGCCAGCAGCCTCTTGTCCCAGACTGAAGCTTTCTTT,CASSLLSQTEAFF
-,TRBJ1-2,-,TRBV20-1,TGCAGTGCGGGCGGGGACTATGGCTACACCTTC,CSAGGDYGYTF
-,TRBJ1-5,TRBD1,TRBV7-8,TGTGCCAGCAGCGTGGACAGGGGGCCTCAGCCCCAGCATTTT,CASSVDRGPQPQHF
-,TRBJ2-5,-,TRBV5-1,TGCGCCAGCAGCTTGCGCACCGCCATCGGGGAGACCCAGTACTTC,CASSLRTAIGETQYF
many,TRBJ1-6,-,TRBV6-1,TGTGCCAGCAGTGAAGGGACAGAAAATTCACCCCTCCACTTT,CASSEGTENSPLHF
few,TRBJ2-1,-,TRBV5-1,TGCGCCAGCAGCCAGACCTCTACAGGGAATGAGCAGTTCTTC,CASSQTSTGNEQFF
-,TRBJ2-6,TRBD1,TRBV5-8,TGTGCCAGCAGCTTGGGACTCGACAGGGCCTCTGGGGCCAACGTCCTGACTTTC,CASSLGLDRASGANVLTF
-,TRBJ2-3,TRBD1,TRBV28,TGTGCCAGCAACCAACAGGGGAGAGATACGCAGTATTTT,CASNQQGRDTQYF
-,TRBJ2-3,TRBD2,TRBV7-2,TGTGCCAGCAGTAGACTAGCGGGAGGGCGGGTCACAGATACGCAGTATTTT,CASSRLAGGRVTDTQYF
-,TRBJ2-2,-,TRBV3-1/TRBV3-2,TGTGCCAGCAGCCCCCTTGGAAATAGCGGTAACACCGGGGAGCTGTTTTTT,CASSPLGNSGNTGELFF
-,TRBJ1-1,TRBD1,TRBV5-1,TGCGCCAGCAGCCCTGGACAGGGAGGTTTCGGGGTGAGCACTGAAGCTTTCTTT,CASSPGQGGFGVSTEAFF
-,TRBJ1-2,-,TRBV30,TGTGCCTGGATGAAAGGGGACTATGGCTACACCTTC,CAWMKGDYGYTF
-,TRBJ1-3,-,TRBV11-2,TGTGCCAGCAGCTTAGTCGACCGGACAGCCATATATTTT,CASSLVDRTAIYF
-,TRBJ1-4,TRBD1,TRBV28,TGTGCCAGCACCTCAGACAGGGTAACTGAAAAACTGTTTTTT,CASTSDRVTEKLFF
-,TRBJ2-7,-,TRBV30,TGTGCCTGGAGTTTCTCCCGCGACGAGCAGTACTTC,CAWSFSRDEQYF
-,TRBJ2-2,TRBD1,TRBV2,TGTGCCAGCAGTTCCGGACAGGGGCGTACCGGGGAGCTGTTTTTT,CASSSGQGRTGELFF
-,TRBJ1-1,-,TRBV7-9,TGTGCCAGCAGCTTAGCTGGGCAGGGAGGAACTGAAGCTTTCTTT,CASSLAGQGGTEAFF
-,TRBJ1-1,-,TRBV10-3,TGTGCCATCAGTGCGGGGGGCGGGACTGAAGCTTTCTTT,CAISAGGGTEAFF
-,TRBJ2-2,-,TRBV19,TGTGCCAGTAGTATAGACTCATTGTTTCTAGGGGCCGGGGAGCTGTTTTTT,CASSIDSLFLGAGELFF
-,TRBJ1-2,-,TRBV24-1,TGTGCCACCAGTGATTCAGGGGCAGGTGTTTATGGCTACACCTTC,CATSDSGAGVYGYTF
-,TRBJ1-1,-,TRBV9,TGTGCCAGCAGCCCACATACAGGGACGGAAGCTTTCTTT,CASSPHTGTEAFF